This T cell receptor beta chain appears in the sequencing data of a study of blood T cells in healthy people across ages. General study points: Estimated diversity across one million T cells was deemed an underestimate. The unknown donor CMV status may have confounded expanded clonotype changes.

A second PCR of 7 to 11 cycles used a sample-barcoded 5' primer and a J-beta primer mix. Each of the cDNA molecules was tagged by a template-switch adaptor with 12 random nucleotides. One entry per CDR3 protein, called by TCRdb with MiXCR from the 5' RACE reads. The profile shows 1.5 million to 2 million distinct CDR3 sequences, just under 50% of them singletons. With respect to this clonotype: The antigen is not known.

Material: blood. The sequence came from a woman aged 40 to 50 in good health.

CDR3 region: CASSVYDRGWETQYF. The CDR3 nucleotides read TGTGCCAGCAGCGTATATGACAGGGGGTGGGAGACCCAGTACTTC. J is TRBJ2-5 and V is TRBV9; 9 nucleotides align to TRBD1. The CDR3 spans 15 residues. J gave up 5 bases and V 1 base, and 6 bases lay outside the gene matches. Looked up from germline, CDR1 is SGDLS and CDR2 is YYNGEE.